This entry lists 21 T cell receptor beta chains sequenced from one sample in a study of PD-L1 blockade in urothelial cancer. The repertoire was sequenced with immunoSEQ multiplex PCR; TCRdb's copy has only in-frame clones and lacks some. The sample lists 130,000 or so clones; roughly 84% were seen once. Time point reported: pretreatment peripheral blood. The starting material was PBMCs, obtained around atezolizumab (anti-PD-L1) treatment. The receptors originated from a man in his forties or fifties with urothelial cancer.

The CDR3 sequence is CAISRTGDNNQPQHF. The CDR3 bases are TGTGCCATCAGTCGCACAGGGGATAACAATCAGCCCCAGCATTTT. The chain employs TRBV10-3 and TRBJ1-5; TRBD1 matches at 7 bases. After removal of 5 bases from V and 3 bases from J, the junction contained 7 bases not matched to a gene. The CDR3 consists of 15 residues. The germline V gene encodes CDR1 ENHRY and CDR2 SYGVKD.

The V and J genes are TRBV4-1 and TRBJ2-7; 8 nucleotides align to TRBD1. Germline CDR1 and CDR2: MGHRA and YSYEKL. After removal of 1 base from V and 3 bases from J, the junction contained 5 bases not matched to a gene. The CDR3 is 15 amino acids. Written as DNA, the CDR3 is TGCGCCAGCAGCCAAGGACAGGGGAGCGTCTACGAGCAGTACTTC. Protein sequence: CASSQGQGSVYEQYF.

In this sample, this clone turned up once. The CDR3 DNA reads TGCGCCAGCAGCCTAGCGGGAGGCCTCTCCTACAATGAGCAGTTCTTC. It codes for CASSLAGGLSYNEQFF. The J gene is TRBJ2-1, the V gene TRBV5-1, with 11 bases that match TRBD2. CDR3 length: 16 amino acids. J lost 0 bases, V lost 4 bases, and 3 bases had no gene match. Looked up from germline, CDR1 is SGHRS and CDR2 is YFSETQ.

V usage is TRBV7-2 and J usage is TRBJ2-7, with TRBD2 as a possible D gene (7 bases). The CDR3 consists of 15 residues. From germline, CDR1 is SGHTA and CDR2 FQGNSA. The V gene lost 2 bases and the J gene lost 7 bases, with 18 bases spanning the gap. CDR3 sequence: CASSLKGGGPREQYF. The CDR3 DNA is TGTGCCAGCAGCTTAAAGGGGGGAGGGCCTAGGGAGCAGTACTTC.

This chain links TRBV30 with TRBJ1-2, with D perhaps matching TRBD1 (5 bases). Germline loops: CDR1 GTSNPN, CDR2 SVGIG (reference sequence). Trimming removed 2 bases from V and 4 bases from J, with 14 bases in between. This CDR3 is 14 amino acids long. CDR3 nucleotide sequence: TGTGCCTGGAGTTCGCAGGGTGTTGGCTATGGCTACACCTTC. It specifies CAWSSQGVGYGYTF.

The V call is TRBV5-5, the J call TRBJ1-2; TRBD1 might be the D (5 bases). The V end was cut by 0 bases, the J end by 2 bases, with 11 bases between. The V gene's germline CDR1 is SGHKS and CDR2 YYEKEE (reference sequence). CDR3 length: 15 amino acids. This CDR3 is CASSLGGVSNYGYTF. In DNA form, the CDR3 reads TGTGCCAGCAGCTTGGGGGGGGTGAGCAACTATGGCTACACCTTC.

The rearrangement uses TRBV7-9 and TRBJ1-3; D is unclear. CDR1 and CDR2 from the germline V gene are SEHNR and FQNEAQ (reference sequence). The length of the CDR3 is 17 residues. V lost 5 bases and J lost 0, with 17 bases in between. CDR3 sequence (DNA): TGTGCCAGCAGCCCGACCGGCGTCTACAGCTCTGGAAACACCATATATTTT. Translating gives CASSPTGVYSSGNTIYF.

V and J are TRBV9 and TRBJ1-5; D gene ambiguous. The ends were cut back, 4 bases at V and 0 bases at J, with 23 bases in the middle. CDR3 length: 19 residues. Germline values: CDR1 SGDLS, CDR2 YYNGEE. The CDR3 sequence: CASSTRQSAEPYSNQPQHF. In DNA, the CDR3 is TGTGCCAGCAGCACACGCCAAAGTGCAGAACCTTATAGCAATCAGCCCCAGCATTTT. Full variable domain (outside the CDR3, taken from reference TRBV9 and TRBJ1-5): DSGVTQTPKHLITATGQRVTLRCSPRSGDLSVYWYQQSLDQGLQFLIQYYNGEERAKGNILERFSAQQFPDLHSELNLSSLELGDSALYFCASSTRQSAEPYSNQPQHFGDGTRLSIL.

CDR3 loop: CASSFGQTNTDTQYF. CDR3 in DNA: TGTGCCAGCAGCTTTGGACAGACCAACACAGATACGCAGTATTTT. The chain links TRBV5-4 to TRBJ2-3, with D tentatively TRBD1 (6 bases). Per the germline V gene, CDR1 is SGHNT and CDR2 is YYREEE (reference sequence). The CDR3 extends over 15 amino acids. Trimming took 2 bases from V and 2 from J, leaving 12 bases between them.

The chain links TRBV15 to TRBJ2-3, with 9 nucleotides matching TRBD2. V shed 8 bases, J shed 0 bases, and the junction held 3 bases outside the gene matches. The germline V gene encodes CDR1 LNHNV and CDR2 YYDKDF (reference sequence). This CDR3 region has 14 residues. This chain's CDR3 is CATSLAGSTDTQYF. CDR3 coding DNA: TGTGCCACCTCTCTAGCGGGGAGCACAGATACGCAGTATTTT.

DNA for the CDR3: TGTGCCAGCAGCTACCAGGGACAGCCTCGGTATGGCTACACCTTC. Translation gives CASSYQGQPRYGYTF. The chain combines TRBV7-9 with TRBJ1-2, with TRBD1 identical over 7 bases. CDR1 is SEHNR, CDR2 FQNEAQ, per germline (reference sequence). Trimming at V came to 4 bases and at J to 5 bases, leaving 10 bases not matched to a gene. CDR3 length equals 15 residues.

This clone was counted only a few times. This chain connects TRBV19 to TRBJ1-2; D not resolved. The germline V and J ends were trimmed by 4 bases and 8 bases, with 11 bases remaining between them. The germline V gene encodes CDR1 LNHDA and CDR2 SQIVND (reference sequence). The CDR3 length is 12 residues. The CDR3 sequence: CASSSHSRGYTF. The CDR3 DNA sequence: TGTGCCAGTAGTAGCCATTCTCGGGGCTACACCTTC. Variable domain in full (rest from reference TRBV19 and TRBJ1-2): DGGITQSPKYLFRKEGQNVTLSCEQNLNHDAMYWYRQDPGQGLRLIYYSQIVNDFQKGDIAEGYSVSREKKESFPLTVTSAQKNPTAFYLCASSSHSRGYTFGSGTRLTVV.

CDR3 protein: CASRPGPQGEQFF. The CDR3 DNA sequence: TGTGCCAGCCGTCCGGGACCCCAGGGGGAGCAGTTCTTC. V gene TRBV6-1 combines with J gene TRBJ2-1, with D perhaps TRBD1 (6 bases). The CDR3 totals 13 residues. Trimming shortened V by 8 bases and J by 10 bases, and 18 bases separated the two germline ends. Germline-derived CDR1 and CDR2 are MNHNS and SASEGT.

The V call is TRBV7-2, the J call TRBJ2-4, with TRBD1 identical over 8 bases. The ends lost 5 bases at V and 6 bases at J; junction bases unmatched: 12. Germline V gene data show CDR1 as SGHTA and CDR2 as FQGNSA. This CDR3 contains 16 residues. The CDR3 coding sequence is TGTGCCAGCAGCCTCCGGACAGGGTTTTGGAGAAACATTCAGTACTTC. This translates into CASSLRTGFWRNIQYF. Using reference TRBV7-2 and TRBJ2-4 for the parts outside the CDR3, the full variable domain is GAGVSQSPSNKVTEKGKDVELRCDPISGHTALYWYRQSLGQGLEFLIYFQGNSAPDKSGLPSDRFSAERTGGSVSTLTIQRTQQEDSAVYLCASSLRTGFWRNIQYFGAGTRLSVL.

This clone is medium-sized by share. This chain joins TRBV27 and TRBJ1-5, with 7 nucleotides matching TRBD1. Germline loops: CDR1 MNHEY, CDR2 SMNVEV (reference sequence). V lost 0 bases, J lost 2 bases, and 1 base stayed unmatched. The CDR3 contains 15 residues. CDR3 nucleotide sequence: TGTGCCAGCAGTTTATCGCAGGGGGGCAATCAGCCCCAGCATTTT. It codes for CASSLSQGGNQPQHF.

The V call is TRBV18, the J call TRBJ1-4; TRBD1 matches 9 bases. This CDR3 has 15 residues. V trimming: 3 bases; J trimming: 2 bases; junction bases outside the gene matches: 1. Germline lookup yields CDR1 KGHSH and CDR2 LQKENI. CDR3 residues: CASSPGQGTNEKLFF. CDR3 sequence (DNA): TGTGCCAGCTCACCCGGACAGGGGACTAATGAAAAACTGTTTTTT.

This sequence joins TRBV6-6 and TRBJ1-2, with a possible D match to TRBD1 (6 bases). V lost 10 bases, J lost 5 bases, and 8 bases lay in between. Germline CDR1 is MNHNY and CDR2 is SVGAGI (reference sequence). This CDR3 is 10 amino acids long. The CDR3 loop reads CATQGYGYTF. CDR3 in DNA: TGTGCCACACAGGGTTATGGCTACACCTTC.

DNA of the CDR3: TGCGCCAGCAGTAACCCAGGGAACTACGAGCAGTACTTC. This encodes CASSNPGNYEQYF. This sequence joins TRBV5-1 and TRBJ2-7, with D perhaps matching TRBD1 (5 bases). The germline V gene has CDR1 SGHRS and CDR2 YFSETQ. V was cut by 5 bases and J by 3 bases, with 12 bases left in between. The CDR3 has 13 amino acids.

The chain uses TRBV15 and TRBJ2-5; 8 bases align to TRBD2. The CDR3 length is 17 residues. With 1 base clipped from V and 1 base from J, the junction kept 8 bases outside the gene matches. Germline V gene sequence: CDR1 LNHNV, CDR2 YYDKDF (reference sequence). The CDR3 DNA reads as TGTGCCACCAGCAGAGGGTATCCGCGGGAGGCCCAAGAGACCCAGTACTTC. The encoded protein is CATSRGYPREAQETQYF.

The chain is built from TRBV19 and TRBJ2-7; 7 bases line up with TRBD2. The CDR3 covers 15 residues. Trimming cost V 6 bases and J 3 bases; bases outside gene matches: 11. Germline V lookup: CDR1 LNHDA, CDR2 SQIVND (reference sequence). The CDR3: CASRATAGSVYEQYF. Here the CDR3 DNA reads TGTGCCAGTAGGGCAACAGCGGGAAGTGTCTACGAGCAGTACTTC.

This chain links TRBV28 with TRBJ1-3; 7 bases map to TRBD1. Germline-derived CDR1 and CDR2 are MDHEN and SYDVKM. This CDR3 contains 15 residues. The J segment lost 2 bases and the V segment lost 10 bases, leaving 11 bases of the junction unmatched. CDR3 bases: TGTGCCACCTCAACAGGGGTCACCACTGGAAACACCATATATTTT. Translating gives CATSTGVTTGNTIYF. The full variable domain, completed using reference TRBV28 and TRBJ1-3, is DVKVTQSSRYLVKRTGEKVFLECVQDMDHENMFWYRQDPGLGLRLIYFSYDVKMKEKGDIPEGYSVSREKKERFSLILESASTNQTSMYLCATSTGVTTGNTIYFGEGSWLTVV.